This T cell receptor (beta chain) was obtained from a study of Tregs in tolerant kidney transplant recipients. Regarding the study as a whole: Findings come from small patient numbers and require larger validation. The most relevant donor-specific Treg TCRbeta repertoire apparently came from expansion with activated donor B cells.

Trimming pared 1 base from V and 7 bases from J, leaving 13 bases between. Germline CDR1 is MGHRA and CDR2 is YSYEKL. The CDR3 contains 14 residues. Remarks on this clone: Its antigen is currently unknown.

Profiled with immunoSEQ multiplex PCR; TCRdb holds only in-frame clones, not every one. The sample comprises about 120,000 clones, 92% of which are singletons, and more than 0.5% rests with the top ten. Sequencing input: CD4+ T cells from blood. The genes are TRBV4-1 and TRBJ1-2; D is perhaps TRBD1 (5 bases). The sequence was obtained from a human donor in good health. DNA of the CDR3: TGCGCCAGCAGCCAAGGTTCGGGGGGATTTGGCTACACCTTC. Translating it yields CASSQGSGGFGYTF.